Given below is one T cell receptor (beta chain) in context. The sample originates from a study of blood T cell repertoires in COVID-19. Study-level information: There were acute and convalescent COVID-19 samples, and they came from the United States, Italy and Spain. The analysed material was cDNA or gDNA that came from T cells, B-cell-depleted T cells, or PBMCs.

Per the original methods: Quantification of nucleated cells was approximated via reference gene primer amplification. The assay was immunoSEQ multiplex PCR, and TCRdb's table has in-frame clones only and misses some. The V and J calls and clone size were taken over from that table, and D and trimming were inferred from the DNA. The data contain around 43,000 clones, around 86% of them singletons. This CDR3 has 13 residues. CDR1 is SGHKS and CDR2 is YYEKEE in the germline V gene (reference sequence). V gave up 3 bases and J gave up 6 bases; unmatched junction bases: 3. The receptor's source is a man in his forties or fifties with active COVID-19. The sample taken for sequencing was peripheral blood. The rearrangement uses TRBV5-5 and TRBJ2-3; 8 nucleotides match TRBD1. CDR3 amino acids: CASSSTGADTQYF. DNA for the CDR3: TGTGCCAGCAGCTCGACAGGGGCCGATACGCAGTATTTT.